The next 21 T cell receptor beta chains were all read from a single sample in a study of T cell responses to AZD1222 COVID-19 vaccine. Data came from immunoSEQ multiplex PCR; TCRdb stores just in-frame clones and leaves some out. The data show some 130,000 clones, around nine tenths seen once. The starting material was peripheral blood, obtained on day 0 of AZD1222 vaccination. These receptors were obtained from an adult in good health.

This sequence joins TRBV7-9 and TRBJ1-2; unclear D gene. Trimming removed 2 bases at V and 3 bases at J, with 16 bases between. Germline values: CDR1 SEHNR, CDR2 FQNEAQ (reference sequence). This CDR3 has 16 amino acids. CDR3 DNA sequence: TGTGCCAGCAGCTTAACCCACCAAGTAGGGTACTATGGCTACACCTTC. It translates to CASSLTHQVGYYGYTF.

V usage is TRBV19 and J usage is TRBJ2-2; TRBD1 is a possible D gene (6 bases). Trimming pared 10 bases from V and 4 bases from J, leaving 16 bases between. From germline, CDR1 is LNHDA and CDR2 SQIVND (reference sequence). The CDR3 sequence is 14 residues long. The CDR3, as DNA: TGTGCCACTCTCGGACAGACCCTCACCGGGGAGCTGTTTTTT. Its translation: CATLGQTLTGELFF.

The chain combines TRBV19 with TRBJ1-5, with D perhaps matching TRBD1 (6 bases). This CDR3 region has 14 residues. The V gene's germline CDR1 is LNHDA and CDR2 SQIVND (reference sequence). Trimming removed 9 bases from V and 5 bases from J, with 17 bases in between. CDR3 sequence (DNA): TGTGCCAGCAGCGACCTACAGGGTTATCAGCCCCAGCATTTT. It yields the protein CASSDLQGYQPQHF.

This rearrangement joins TRBV2 to TRBJ2-1; 9 bases match TRBD2. The CDR3 has 16 residues. J was trimmed by 4 bases and V by 5 bases; bases with no gene match: 9. The germline CDR1 and CDR2 sequences are SNHLY and FYNNEI. CDR3 DNA sequence: TGTGCCAGCAGTCCAGCGAGCGGGGGGTATTACAATGAGCAGTTCTTC. Translated: CASSPASGGYYNEQFF.

This chain joins TRBV9 and TRBJ2-2, with 10 positions matching TRBD2. V shed 0 bases and J 6 bases; nucleotides not matched to a gene: 5. This CDR3 contains 16 residues. The germline CDR1 and CDR2 sequences are SGDLS and YYNGEE. CDR3 nucleotides: TGTGCCAGCAGCGTAGCCCTAGCGGGGGCCCCCGGGGAGCTGTTTTTT. Amino acids: CASSVALAGAPGELFF.

This clone was seen more than once but under ten times. The rearrangement joins TRBV18 to TRBJ2-3; D not certain. The CDR3 consists of 14 residues. V lost 8 bases and J lost 0, with 12 bases in between. In germline, CDR1 is KGHSH, CDR2 LQKENI. The CDR3 nucleotides read TGTGCCAGCCAACTCGGGCGTAGCACAGATACGCAGTATTTT. Protein sequence: CASQLGRSTDTQYF.

The rearrangement uses TRBV19 and TRBJ2-7; 8 nucleotides match TRBD2. The germline V gene encodes CDR1 LNHDA and CDR2 SQIVND (reference sequence). CDR3 length equals 16 residues. J gave up 2 bases and V 4 bases, and 10 bases lay outside the gene matches. The CDR3 DNA follows: TGTGCCAGTAGTAGGTCTGCGGGAGGAGGGACCTACGAGCAGTACTTC. Amino acids: CASSRSAGGGTYEQYF.

The CDR3, as DNA: TGTGCCAGCAGTCATAGCAACGAGAAGGACGGACGAGATCAGCCCCAGCATTTT. Protein: CASSHSNEKDGRDQPQHF. The V gene is TRBV7-9, the J gene TRBJ1-5; no clear D. Germline V CDR1 and CDR2: SEHNR, FQNEAQ (reference sequence). The CDR3 covers 18 residues. Between the trimmed V and J ends, which lost 6 bases and 5 bases, there was a span of 26 bases.

The genes are TRBV9 and TRBJ2-1; D may be TRBD2 (5 bases). Germline CDR1 is SGDLS and CDR2 is YYNGEE. The CDR3 is made up of 15 amino acids. V was pared by 0 bases and J by 4 bases, with 11 bases between. This CDR3 reads CASSVDGMVYNEQFF. In nucleotides, the CDR3 is TGTGCCAGCAGCGTAGACGGGATGGTTTACAATGAGCAGTTCTTC.

V usage is TRBV6-4 and J usage is TRBJ1-3; D gene ambiguous. The ends were cut back, 7 bases at V and 0 bases at J, with 10 bases in the middle. CDR1 is MRHNA and CDR2 is SNTAGT in the germline V gene. The CDR3 is 14 amino acids. The CDR3 protein is CASTRQNSGNTIYF. DNA for the CDR3: TGTGCCAGCACCCGCCAGAACTCTGGAAACACCATATATTTT.

The rearrangement uses TRBV30 and TRBJ1-2, with D possibly TRBD1 on 6 matching bases. V lost 4 bases and J lost 6, with 15 bases in between. Germline V gene lookup returns CDR1 GTSNPN and CDR2 SVGIG (reference sequence). CDR3 length: 13 residues. Here the CDR3 reads CAWTSGGGNGYTF. For the CDR3, the DNA is TGTGCCTGGACCTCCGGAGGGGGGAATGGCTACACCTTC.

The J gene is TRBJ2-6, the V gene TRBV5-1; the D gene is possibly TRBD1 (5 bases). CDR1 is SGHRS and CDR2 is YFSETQ in the germline V gene. Between the trimmed V and J ends, which lost 5 bases and 0 bases, there was a span of 18 bases. The CDR3 has 18 residues. CDR3 region: CASRLTGDRDSGANVLTF. Here the CDR3 DNA reads TGCGCCAGCAGGCTTACAGGAGACAGAGACTCTGGGGCCAACGTCCTGACTTTC. The whole variable domain, remainder taken from reference TRBV5-1 and TRBJ2-6, is KAGVTQTPRYLIKTRGQQVTLSCSPISGHRSVSWYQQTPGQGLQFLFEYFSETQRNKGNFPGRFSGRQFSNSRSEMNVSTLELGDSALYLCASRLTGDRDSGANVLTFGAGSRLTVL.

V gene TRBV25-1 combines with J gene TRBJ1-5; D remains ambiguous. The CDR3 contains 14 residues. Trimming removed 2 bases at V and 4 bases at J, with 9 bases between. Germline V gene sequence: CDR1 MGHDK, CDR2 SYGVNS. CDR3 sequence reads: CASSERASNQPQHF. CDR3 nucleotide sequence: TGTGCCAGCAGTGAACGGGCCTCTAATCAGCCCCAGCATTTT.

CDR3 protein: CASSQDRGANGYTF. The CDR3 coding sequence is TGTGCCAGCAGCCAAGATCGAGGGGCCAATGGCTACACCTTC. The chain carries TRBV4-2 and TRBJ1-2, with D possibly TRBD1 on 5 matching bases. The CDR3 consists of 14 residues. V lost 0 bases to trimming and J lost 6 bases, with 11 bases between them. Germline V gives CDR1 LGHNA, CDR2 YNFKEQ.

On this clone itself: The same CDR3 also results from other DNA sequences found in this sample. The chain carries TRBV7-3 and TRBJ2-3, with D unclear. V shed 2 bases and J shed 0 bases, with 9 bases lying between them. Per germline, CDR1 SGHTA and CDR2 FQGTGA. The CDR3 contains 15 residues. In DNA form, the CDR3 reads TGTGCCAGCAGCTTAGCGCCCTCTAGCACAGATACGCAGTATTTT. Translating it yields CASSLAPSSTDTQYF.

This clone showed up just once. V usage is TRBV6-5 and J usage is TRBJ2-7; 8 nucleotides line up with TRBD1. Unmatched junction bases numbered 8, after V lost 2 bases and J lost 8 bases. The germline gives CDR1 MNHEY, CDR2 SVGAGI. CDR3 length equals 14 residues. The CDR3 bases are TGTGCCAGCAGTTACGGACAGGGTAGTCGAAAGCAGTACTTC. As protein: CASSYGQGSRKQYF.

The genes are TRBV5-5 and TRBJ1-1; D gene ambiguous. The CDR3 runs 14 residues. The V gene's germline CDR1 is SGHKS and CDR2 YYEKEE (reference sequence). Trimming stripped 1 base from V and 5 bases from J, with 12 bases between. Written as DNA, the CDR3 is TGTGCCAGCAGCTTGCCGAGGTCGTGGACTGAAGCTTTCTTT. Translating gives CASSLPRSWTEAFF.

The J gene is TRBJ2-2, the V gene TRBV29-1; D gene uncertain. The CDR3 is 12 amino acids. V lost 1 base and J lost 5, with 5 bases in between. Germline lookup yields CDR1 SQVTM and CDR2 ANQGSEA. This CDR3 reads CSVEAGTGELFF. In nucleotides, the CDR3 is TGCAGCGTTGAAGCTGGAACCGGGGAGCTGTTTTTT.

This chain connects TRBV21-1 to TRBJ1-1. TRBV21-1 counts as a pseudogene. The CDR3 has 14 amino acids. The CDR3: CASSIRGTYTEAFF. The DNA for the CDR3 is TGTGCCAGCAGCATACGGGGGACTTACACTGAAGCTTTCTTT.

The rearrangement uses TRBV19 and TRBJ2-2; D ambiguous. With 5 bases removed from V and 3 bases from J, the gap between germline ends came to 13 bases. The germline gives CDR1 LNHDA, CDR2 SQIVND (reference sequence). This CDR3 is 15 amino acids long. The CDR3 DNA follows: TGTGCCAGTAGTCCAAGTGGGCAACACACCGGGGAGCTGTTTTTT. Its translation: CASSPSGQHTGELFF.

The rearrangement joins TRBV3-1 (or the pseudogene TRBV3-2) to TRBJ2-7, with 9 bases fitting TRBD2. Germline values: CDR1 LGHDT, CDR2 YNNKEL (reference sequence). The CDR3 covers 16 residues. J was trimmed by 2 bases and V by 4 bases; bases with no gene match: 9. CDR3 bases: TGTGCCAGCAGCCCTTACTTCGGCGGGGGGGCCTACGAGCAGTACTTC. This gives the protein CASSPYFGGGAYEQYF.